This record concerns one TCR beta chain sequence. Its antigen is not identified. The V end was cut by 4 bases, the J end by 3 bases, with 9 bases between. Germline V gives CDR1 SNHLY, CDR2 FYNNEI. The CDR3 has 13 residues. These data come from a study of cytomegalovirus exposure and HLA in healthy donors. Study details: A prior study identified just under 120 million unique TCR beta sequences from about 180 million T cells.

A multiplex PCR was run with 60 Vbeta primers and 13 Jbeta primers. Data came from immunoSEQ multiplex PCR; TCRdb stores just in-frame clones and leaves some out. The sample has around 190,000 clones, around 83% seen once; the top ten hold 1.1%. Study results and caveats: Rare TCR sequences predominated, though certain public TCRs were found in many donors.

This TCR was sampled from a woman in her 40s in good health and CMV-seronegative. The sequenced sample consisted of PBMCs. The chain recombines TRBV2 with TRBJ1-1; D is undetermined. The CDR3 bases are TGTGCCAGCAGTGTACGAGGGTACACTGAAGCTTTCTTT. This sequence encodes CASSVRGYTEAFF.